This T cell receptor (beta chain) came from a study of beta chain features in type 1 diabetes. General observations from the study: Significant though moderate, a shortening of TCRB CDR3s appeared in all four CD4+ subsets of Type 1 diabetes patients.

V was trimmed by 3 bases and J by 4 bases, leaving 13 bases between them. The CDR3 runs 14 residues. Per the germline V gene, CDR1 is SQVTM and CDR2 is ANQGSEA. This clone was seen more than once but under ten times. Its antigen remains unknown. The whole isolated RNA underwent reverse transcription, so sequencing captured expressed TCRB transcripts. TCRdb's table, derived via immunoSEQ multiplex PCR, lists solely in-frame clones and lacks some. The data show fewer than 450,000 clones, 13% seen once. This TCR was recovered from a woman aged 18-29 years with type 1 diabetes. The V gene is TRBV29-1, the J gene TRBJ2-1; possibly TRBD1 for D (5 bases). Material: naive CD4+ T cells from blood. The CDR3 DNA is TGCAGCGTTGAGAACAGGTTAGGATACAATGAGCAGTTCTTC. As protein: CSVENRLGYNEQFF.